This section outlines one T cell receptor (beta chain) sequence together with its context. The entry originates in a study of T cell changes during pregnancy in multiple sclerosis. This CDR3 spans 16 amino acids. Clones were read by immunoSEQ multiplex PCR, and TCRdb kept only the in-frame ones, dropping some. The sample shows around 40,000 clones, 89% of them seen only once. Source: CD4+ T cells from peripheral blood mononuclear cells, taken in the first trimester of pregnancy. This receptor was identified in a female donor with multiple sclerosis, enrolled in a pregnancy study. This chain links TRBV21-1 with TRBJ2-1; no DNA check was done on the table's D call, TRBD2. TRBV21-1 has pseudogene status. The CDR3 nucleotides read TGTGCCAGCAGCGGGTTTAGCCCGAGCTCCTACAATGAGCAGTTCTTC. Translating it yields CASSGFSPSSYNEQFF.